This TCR beta chain was identified in a study of cytomegalovirus exposure and HLA in healthy donors (dated by TCRdb to about 2017). Context from the whole study: In an earlier analysis of some 550 of the donors, approximately 300 Gb of sequence data and 100 million or so unique TCR beta sequences from about 179 million T cells were reported. About 280 gigabases of sequencing data and 91 million or so unique TCR sequences made up an early release that covered around 640 HLA-typed donors. Of the roughly 410 genotyped donors, less than 90% were placed in the genetic ancestry cluster associated with self-reported Caucasian donors. The aim of the study was to test whether cataloging public T cell receptors could identify signatures of past pathogen exposure. The T cell repertoires of 666 subjects were profiled by immunosequencing and related to cytomegalovirus serostatus. Along with the roughly 710-subject first cohort, a separate validation cohort of 120 different subjects was used. High-throughput TCR immunosequencing, statistical association of individual TCRs with disease status, and machine learning were combined to predict cytomegalovirus infection status. In a later analysis, previously published TCR beta repertoires from roughly 710 donors were re-analyzed and high-resolution HLA genotyping was added so that TCR occurrence patterns could be studied. Rather than using new phenotypic data, the later analysis identified candidate immune exposures from TCR beta sequences and from how often those sequences occurred across donors. An earlier analysis of several hundred of the donors applied high-throughput TCR beta sequencing to assess whether each TCR beta V gene segment acted as functional or pseudogenic. Donor age, sex, ethnicity and CMV serostatus were collected together with the repertoire data. Genome-wide SNP genotypes for about 65% of the 666 donors were used in a later genetic analysis, which treated that subset as a discovery cohort. Every repertoire in the discovery cohort had been generated on one and the same sequencing platform. HLA typing covered class I and class II loci at four-digit resolution. Typing coverage differed by locus: A, B, C, DRB1 and DQB1 were typed in about 629-630 donors, DQA1 in roughly 500, DPA1 in 600 to 610, and DPB1 in 400 to 480. Because of strong linkage in the cohort, roughly five DR-DQ haplotypes were treated as single units for association and clustering. Among roughly 400 genotyped donors of the cohort, an average of approximately 240,000 unique TCR beta nucleotide sequences were sequenced per donor, around 18% of them non-productive.

Points the paper makes about the study in general: In a later genetic analysis, a missense DCLRE1C variant was associated with V-gene and J-gene trimming of TCR beta chains, and the association was replicated in an independent cohort. Because HLA typing was unavailable for some donors at each locus, only the typed subset was used in association tests. In the study, 150 to 200 TCR beta chains were listed as associated with cytomegalovirus. A later genetic analysis reported fewer N-insertions in productive TCRs among donors in an Asian-associated ancestry cluster than the approximately 700-donor mean. Several of the top co-occurrence clusters appeared to be linked to parvovirus B19, influenza, CMV and Epstein-Barr virus, according to a later analysis. A further reported finding was that TCR beta sequences accurately predicted the HLA-A and HLA-B alleles for most subjects in the first cohort. The classifier was reported to diagnose cytomegalovirus status with high specificity and sensitivity in both the original cohort and the validation cohort. The authors suggested that the approach could potentially be extended to other disease states and immunological phenotypes. According to a later analysis, TCR association rates differed among HLA loci, with DRB1 alleles showing the most associated TCRs and HLA-C alleles showing the fewest. Immune exposure information for the cohort was limited to CMV serostatus. A later analysis found that HLA-associated TCR beta chains were more clonally expanded and had lower generation probabilities than equally common non-associated chains. This cohort had only TCR beta chains sequenced, and the lack of alpha or paired-chain data limited which features could be detected. In a later analysis, about 17,000 TCR beta sequences were associated with specific HLA alleles at a false discovery rate of 0.05. Some IMGT-functional V segments, including TRBV6-2 and TRBV6-3, could not be distinguished by the 87-base-pair reads and were therefore excluded. According to a later analysis, most CMV-associated TCR beta chains appeared to be HLA-restricted, and the HLA associations seemed to be driven largely by CMV exposure. In an earlier analysis of roughly 560 of the donors, most TCR beta V segments were observed in productive rearrangements about 87% or about 30% of the time, broadly matching IMGT annotations. Correlated functional status among segregating V segments might reflect linkage disequilibrium, but an unknown experimental factor could not be ruled out. Presence/absence analyses assumed roughly uniform sequencing depth across donors, an assumption that may not hold. A few of the identified cytomegalovirus-associated TCR beta chains were confirmed in vitro to be specific for cytomegalovirus antigens. The sequencing pipeline was judged likely to have produced a cluster of highly shared sequence variants as a technical artifact. Strong co-occurrence of HLA alleles, especially DR and DQ, made assigning TCR associations to individual alleles difficult. Most TCR sequences were seen in very few donors, while some public TCRs were found in many individuals. Because counts were too low, roughly 17 rarely observed V segments, including chromosome 9 orphons, were left out of the earlier analysis of 587 of the donors.

Germline trimming: 2 bases from V, 5 bases from J; junction bases outside gene matches: 7. Based on the germline V gene, the CDR1 and CDR2 sequences are MNHEY and SVGAGI. Taken from cysteine to phenylalanine, the CDR3 has 15 residues. The read is trimmed to its CDR3 DNA, 45 bases read in frame from base 1. Library generation was performed with the immunoSEQ multiplex PCR assay. A mixture of 60 forward primers for TCR Vbeta segments and 13 reverse primers for TCR Jbeta segments was used in the multiplex PCR. The CDR3 region of rearranged TCR beta genes was amplified from genomic DNA with a multiplex PCR assay. On the Illumina HiSeq System, the amplified TCR beta libraries were sequenced as 87-base-pair reads. As for how the authors treated the data: Across the 500 to 750 repertoires, a later analysis counted 78 million or so unique TCR beta chains, approximately 12 million of which were shared by at least two donors. Raw reads were error-corrected and collapsed into unique sequences by a nearest-neighbor algorithm in which closely related sequences were merged to remove PCR and sequencing errors. CDR3 sequences were aligned to IMGT reference sequences to assign V, D and J gene segments. For a sequence to be retained, a match of at least six nucleotides was required to both a V gene segment and a J gene segment. A rearrangement was called productive if the CDR3 had no stop codons and remained in frame with V and J, and every other rearrangement was called non-productive. CDR3 was defined by IMGT convention, running from the second conserved V-encoded cysteine to the conserved J-encoded phenylalanine. Sequences without an unambiguous match to a single V gene segment were excluded from the earlier analysis of over 500 of the donors. An earlier analysis of several hundred of the donors called V segments functional above 56.7% productive rearrangements and segregating when the between-donor standard deviation exceeded 5%. A statistical classification framework was built for diagnosing cytomegalovirus status from the catalog of TCR beta chain sequences. In a later analysis, TCR nucleotide sequences were compared against IMGT/GENE-DB human TR gene sequences so that V and J genes could be assigned. A later analysis assigned CDR3 sequences and most-parsimonious VDJ recombination scenarios with the TCRdist pipeline. In a later analysis, every TCR beta chain was defined by the combination of its CDR3 amino acid sequence and its V-gene family, and reads without a unique V-gene family were dropped. In a later analysis, nearly 600 highly shared, low-generation-probability nucleotide sequences were removed to address suspected cross-contamination and a sequencing artifact. In a later analysis, a clonal expansion index was calculated for each public chain from normalized within-repertoire ranks of inferred template counts. In a later analysis, generation probabilities were computed with a VDJ recombination model fitted to out-of-frame rearrangements, and the resulting probabilities were checked against IGoR. Hypergeometric tests were used in a later analysis to score TCR-TCR, TCR-HLA and TCR-CMV co-occurrence, with a repertoire-size bias correction applied to the TCR pairs. False discovery rates were estimated in a later analysis by permuting HLA or CMV assignments 20 times. A later analysis grouped co-occurring TCRs with DBSCAN, adding TCRdist sequence similarity when clustering within HLA-allele-positive subsets. For co-occurrence clustering, repertoires with fewer than 30,000 or more than 120,000 public chains were excluded, along with about five repertoires with anomalous nucleotide sharing. As stored in TCRdb, this immuneACCESS dataset retains in-frame rearrangements with V and J assigned. A fraction of the clones does not appear; measured against another copy, unresolved V genes explain less than half of the discrepancy, and the remainder lacks a known reason. V and J calls and clone size are given by that table; D and trimming were obtained from the DNA. Recorded for this sample are 62,000 or so clones; about 90% of them occurred a single time. The ten largest clones represent about 1.5% of the sample.

The cohort comprised fewer than 750 healthy bone marrow donors. At the time of sampling, all cohort members were nominally healthy, though unrecorded immune exposures were likely present. The donor tested CMV seronegative and was one of the 352 seronegative cohort members. A peripheral blood sample was collected from each donor, and TCR beta sequencing was performed on peripheral blood mononuclear cells. Genomic DNA extraction from the blood cell samples was performed with the Qiagen DNeasy Blood Extraction Kit. A single count supports this clone. Its recognized antigen is unknown. No per-base quality is available; no much larger clone lies one base away.

This sequence was found in a man between 18 and 29 years old in good health and CMV-seronegative. Recombination joined TRBV6-5 with TRBJ2-7, with 9 bases matching TRBD1. Sequences were obtained from PBMCs. The DNA sequence is TGTGCCAGCAGTTACACCGGGACAGGGAGACACGAGCAGTACTTC. The encoded protein is CASSYTGTGRHEQYF.